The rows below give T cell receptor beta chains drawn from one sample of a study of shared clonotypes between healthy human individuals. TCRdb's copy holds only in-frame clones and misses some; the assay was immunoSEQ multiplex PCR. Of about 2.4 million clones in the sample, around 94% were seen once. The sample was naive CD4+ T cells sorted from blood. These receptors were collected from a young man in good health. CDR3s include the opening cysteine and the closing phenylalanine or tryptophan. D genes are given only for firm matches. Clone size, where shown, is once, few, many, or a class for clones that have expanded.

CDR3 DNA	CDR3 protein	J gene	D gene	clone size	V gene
TGCGCCAGCAGCTGGGGGATACTTGGGTCCGAGCAGTACTTC	CASSWGILGSEQYF	TRBJ2-7	.	.	TRBV5-1
TGCGCCAGCAGCTTTTTGGAGACAGGGATCTATGGCTACACCTTC	CASSFLETGIYGYTF	TRBJ1-2	TRBD1	.	TRBV5-1
TGTGCCAGCAGCATCGACAGCAACTATGGCTACACCTTC	CASSIDSNYGYTF	TRBJ1-2	.	few	TRBV28
TGTGCCAGCTCACAGCAGGCGGGATTGAACACTGAAGCTTTCTTT	CASSQQAGLNTEAFF	TRBJ1-1	.	.	TRBV18
TGTGCCAGCAGATCCACGGGGTCCGAGCAGTACTTC	CASRSTGSEQYF	TRBJ2-7	.	once	TRBV6-5
TGTGCCAGCAGCTTAACTAGCGGCCTATACAATGAGCAGTTCTTC	CASSLTSGLYNEQFF	TRBJ2-1	TRBD2	.	TRBV11-2
TGTGCCTGGAGCCAGACAGGGGGCATCATACTCAATGAGCAGTTCTTC	CAWSQTGGIILNEQFF	TRBJ2-1	TRBD1	.	TRBV30
TGTGCCAGTAGTTGGGGACGGAGCTCTGGGGCCAACGTCCTGACTTTC	CASSWGRSSGANVLTF	TRBJ2-6	.	.	TRBV19
TGTGCCAGCAGCTCCCGGACTAGCGGGGGGATTTACGAGCAGTACTTC	CASSSRTSGGIYEQYF	TRBJ2-7	TRBD2	.	TRBV7-2
TGTGCCAGCAGCTCCTCGGGGGGCGCCTGGTACGCGCAGTATTTT	CASSSSGGAWYAQYF	TRBJ2-3	.	.	TRBV7-8
TGTGCCAGCAGCTCCCGGGGTCCCCAGGCCTACGAGCAGTACTTC	CASSSRGPQAYEQYF	TRBJ2-7	.	once	TRBV11-2